These 12 T cell receptor beta chains share one sample of origin, sequenced in a study of blood T cell repertoires in COVID-19. Method: immunoSEQ multiplex PCR; TCRdb's copy keeps in-frame clones and lacks some. The top ten clones hold 10% to 15% of a sample with about 280,000 clones, roughly 87% of them seen once. The sequenced sample was peripheral blood. The receptors shown here come from a human donor in a cohort sampled during active COVID-19.

J is TRBJ2-2 and V is TRBV19; TRBD1 matches 8 bases. V lost 4 bases to trimming and J lost 4 bases; unmatched junction nucleotides: 14. CDR1 and CDR2 (germline): LNHDA, SQIVND (reference sequence). The CDR3 length is 18 residues. The CDR3 region has the DNA TGTGCCAGTAGTACCCGGGGCCCAGGGGGCACCTCCACCGGGGAGCTGTTTTTT. Translating it yields CASSTRGPGGTSTGELFF.

V and J are TRBV29-1 and TRBJ2-3; D gene uncertain. This CDR3 is 15 amino acids long. Between the trimmed V and J ends, which lost 4 bases and 0 bases, there was a span of 14 bases. Germline V gene lookup returns CDR1 SQVTM and CDR2 ANQGSEA. CDR3 in DNA: TGCAGCGTTGCCGGGTTTTCTACTAGCACAGATACGCAGTATTTT. This sequence encodes CSVAGFSTSTDTQYF.

The V and J genes are TRBV4-1 and TRBJ1-2; 9 bases are shared with TRBD1. Germline CDR1 is MGHRA and CDR2 is YSYEKL. This CDR3 region has 17 residues. The J segment lost 4 bases and the V segment lost 1 base, leaving 10 bases of the junction unmatched. In DNA form, the CDR3 reads TGCGCCAGCAGCCAAGCGGTATCGGGACAGGGTCTCTATGGCTACACCTTC. Its protein is CASSQAVSGQGLYGYTF.

The genes are TRBV21-1 and TRBJ2-7; the D call in the table, TRBD2, was not verified against the DNA. TRBV21-1 is a recognized pseudogene. The CDR3 is 18 residues long. The CDR3 loop is CASSTPGTSGRATDEQYF. DNA of the CDR3: TGTGCCAGCAGCACACCCGGGACTAGCGGGAGGGCCACCGACGAGCAGTACTTC.

The chain joins TRBV18 to TRBJ1-4; the D is unclear. In germline, CDR1 is KGHSH, CDR2 LQKENI. The V end lost 5 bases, the J end lost 4 bases, and 17 bases lay between the germline ends. This CDR3 region has 16 residues. As DNA, the CDR3 is TGTGCCAGCTCATTCACCCCGACAAGCCGTAATGAAAAACTGTTTTTT. Translated, it gives CASSFTPTSRNEKLFF.

J is TRBJ1-2 and V is TRBV29-1; TRBD1 might be the D (6 bases). Germline CDR1 is SQVTM and CDR2 is ANQGSEA. The CDR3 is made up of 14 amino acids. Trimming took off 6 bases at V and 4 bases at J, with 18 bases between the two ends. CDR3 in DNA: TGCAGCGTCGAGAAACAGGGAGTTGGCTATGGCTACACCTTC. It is translated as CSVEKQGVGYGYTF.

The chain carries TRBV7-2 and TRBJ2-7, with D tentatively TRBD1 (5 bases). The CDR3 runs to 14 residues. The V gene lost 5 bases and the J gene lost 4 bases, with 15 bases spanning the gap. In germline, CDR1 is SGHTA, CDR2 FQGNSA. CDR3 nucleotides: TGTGCCAGCAGCCGGATGCCAGGGCGGTACGAGCAGTACTTC. It encodes CASSRMPGRYEQYF.

The chain couples TRBV2 to TRBJ1-2; 10 bases map to TRBD1. The germline V gene has CDR1 SNHLY and CDR2 FYNNEI. Germline trimming cut 2 bases from V and 9 bases from J; bases unmatched to any gene: 6. The length of the CDR3 is 14 residues. The CDR3 DNA reads as TGTGCCAGCAGTGAACTGGGACAGGGGACGCGCTACACCTTC. It codes for CASSELGQGTRYTF.

The V call is TRBV20-1, the J call TRBJ2-1, with 8 positions matching TRBD2. Germline CDR1 DFQATT, CDR2 SNEGSKA (reference sequence). V gave up 3 bases and J gave up 6 bases; unmatched junction bases: 7. CDR3 size: 14 residues. CDR3 in DNA: TGCAGTGCTAGTTCGGGACTAGTCTTCAATGAGCAGTTCTTC. Translating gives CSASSGLVFNEQFF.

The genes are TRBV5-5 and TRBJ2-3; tentative D call: TRBD1 (6 bases). The V gene lost 0 bases and the J gene lost 3 bases, with 14 bases spanning the gap. CDR1 is SGHKS, CDR2 YYEKEE, per germline (reference sequence). CDR3 size: 16 residues. CDR3: CASSLEGRGGTDTQYF. The DNA of the CDR3 is TGTGCCAGCAGCTTGGAGGGGCGAGGGGGTACAGATACGCAGTATTTT.

V is TRBV18 and J is TRBJ2-4; tentatively, D is TRBD1 (6 bases). CDR3 length equals 17 residues. Trimming removed 3 bases from V and 6 bases from J, with 21 bases in between. Germline loops: CDR1 KGHSH, CDR2 LQKENI. CDR3 in amino acids: CASSPFGGSQGRNIQYF. The CDR3 DNA follows: TGTGCCAGCTCACCTTTCGGTGGTAGTCAGGGGAGAAACATTCAGTACTTC.

This clone has more than one count but fewer than ten. The gene calls are TRBV3-1 (or the pseudogene TRBV3-2) and TRBJ1-5, with TRBD1 identical over 7 bases. The CDR3 runs 13 residues. Looked up from germline, CDR1 is LGHDT and CDR2 is YNNKEL (reference sequence). The ends lost 5 bases at V and 4 bases at J; junction bases unmatched: 2. The DNA for the CDR3 is TGTGCCAGCAGCTTGACAGGGAATCAGCCCCAGCATTTT. Translated, it gives CASSLTGNQPQHF.